This T cell receptor (beta chain) was profiled in a study of CD8 T cells in ankylosing spondylitis. Findings and limits, study-wide: A motif in TCR beta, a set of several highly homologous variants, appeared characteristic of ankylosing spondylitis blood. Reports say disease-linked clones showed up significantly more in matched ankylosing spondylitis synovial fluid.

Of note for this clonotype: Its matching antigen is unknown.

This CDR3 is built from 17 residues. Trimming took 0 bases from V and 6 from J, leaving 17 bases between them. Germline V gives CDR1 LGHDT, CDR2 YNNKEL (reference sequence). TCRdb re-derived calls from the 5' RACE reads in MiXCR, one entry per CDR3 protein. Among approximately 540,000 distinct CDR3 sequences listed, roughly 13% were seen once. This clonotype was obtained from a male donor with ankylosing spondylitis. The source material was blood, either unsorted or a sorted T cell fraction (not recorded which). This rearrangement joins TRBV3-1 to TRBJ1-4; D is possibly TRBD1 (5 bases). The CDR3 nucleotides are TGTGCCAGCAGCCAAGAGGCCCGGGGCGTACGCGATGAAAAACTGTTTTTT. Its translation: CASSQEARGVRDEKLFF.